What follows are 15 T cell receptor beta chains derived from one specimen sequenced in a study of blood T cell repertoires in COVID-19. Sequenced by immunoSEQ multiplex PCR; TCRdb stores in-frame clones only, minus some. This sample carries 150,000 to 250,000 clones, 90% to 95% of them seen once, and the ten largest clones take approximately 0.8%. The sequencing input was peripheral blood. Source of these receptors: a man aged 25 to 40 with COVID-19, enrolled during active disease.

The chain couples TRBV18 to TRBJ1-3; D call uncertain. This CDR3 spans 15 amino acids. Germline V CDR1 and CDR2: KGHSH, LQKENI. V lost 3 bases and J lost 4, with 13 bases in between. The CDR3 region is CASSPRPGKGNTIYF. In nucleotides, the CDR3 is TGTGCCAGCTCACCTCGGCCGGGGAAGGGAAACACCATATATTTT. The variable domain in full, with the rest retrieved from reference TRBV18 and TRBJ1-3, is NAGVMQNPRHLVRRRGQEARLRCSPMKGHSHVYWYRQLPEEGLKFMVYLQKENIIDESGMPKERFSAEFPKEGPSILRIQQVVRGDSAAYFCASSPRPGKGNTIYFGEGSWLTVV.

This chain joins TRBV5-4 and TRBJ2-3, with D perhaps TRBD2 (5 bases). Trimming took 3 bases from V and 0 from J, leaving 8 bases between them. There are 14 residues in the CDR3. The germline V gene has CDR1 SGHNT and CDR2 YYREEE (reference sequence). The CDR3 nucleotides are TGTGCCAGCAGCTGGACGGGAAGCACAGATACGCAGTATTTT. Translated: CASSWTGSTDTQYF.

This chain joins TRBV6-1 and TRBJ2-7; possible D gene TRBD1, 6 bases. The CDR3 is 15 amino acids. Trimming took off 2 bases at V and 3 bases at J, with 14 bases between the two ends. Germline V gene lookup returns CDR1 MNHNS and CDR2 SASEGT. Here the CDR3 reads CASSESPGVGYEQYF. In DNA form, the CDR3 reads TGTGCCAGCAGTGAATCCCCAGGGGTGGGCTACGAGCAGTACTTC.

The sample holds one count of this clone. The rearrangement links TRBV5-4 to TRBJ2-7, with a tentative D call TRBD1 (6 bases). Trimming took 4 bases from V and 2 from J, leaving 13 bases between them. From germline, CDR1 is SGHNT and CDR2 YYREEE (reference sequence). The CDR3 covers 14 residues. This CDR3 is CASSPRDTAYEQYF. DNA for the CDR3: TGTGCCAGCAGCCCTCGGGACACCGCCTACGAGCAGTACTTC. The full variable domain, in which reference TRBV5-4 and TRBJ2-7 provide the parts outside the CDR3, is ETGVTQSPTHLIKTRGQQVTLRCSSQSGHNTVSWYQQALGQGPQFIFQYYREEENGRGNFPPRFSGLQFPNYSSELNVNALELDDSALYLCASSPRDTAYEQYFGPGTRLTVT.

J is TRBJ2-7 and V is TRBV9; TRBD1 might be the D (5 bases). Germline V lookup: CDR1 SGDLS, CDR2 YYNGEE. V was clipped by 0 bases and J by 2 bases, with 12 bases between them. The CDR3 runs to 15 residues. The CDR3 region is CASSVVPGIPYEQYF. In nucleotides, the CDR3 is TGTGCCAGCAGCGTAGTCCCAGGGATCCCCTACGAGCAGTACTTC.

The chain is built from TRBV2 and TRBJ1-3; D ambiguous. The ends were cut back, 8 bases at V and 0 bases at J, with 11 bases in the middle. Germline V gene lookup returns CDR1 SNHLY and CDR2 FYNNEI. The CDR3 spans 14 residues. The CDR3 loop is CASAAGFSGNTIYF. As DNA, the CDR3 is TGTGCCAGCGCGGCGGGTTTCTCTGGAAACACCATATATTTT.

The CDR3 nucleotides are TGTGCCAGCATACCAGCGGGGCCGAACACCGGGGAGCTGTTTTTT. Its protein is CASIPAGPNTGELFF. V usage is TRBV2 and J usage is TRBJ2-2, with TRBD2 matching over 7 bases. The CDR3 is 15 residues long. Germline V gene sequence: CDR1 SNHLY, CDR2 FYNNEI. J was trimmed by 0 bases and V by 7 bases; bases with no gene match: 5.

The chain recombines TRBV5-1 with TRBJ1-4; possible D gene TRBD1, 6 bases. Trimming pared 0 bases from V and 3 bases from J, leaving 12 bases between. The CDR3 sequence is 16 residues long. Germline-derived CDR1 and CDR2 are SGHRS and YFSETQ. For the CDR3, the DNA is TGCGCCAGCAGCTTGGTCTCCGGGACACCTAATGAAAAACTGTTTTTT. It specifies CASSLVSGTPNEKLFF. Filled out from reference TRBV5-1 and TRBJ1-4, the complete variable domain reads KAGVTQTPRYLIKTRGQQVTLSCSPISGHRSVSWYQQTPGQGLQFLFEYFSETQRNKGNFPGRFSGRQFSNSRSEMNVSTLELGDSALYLCASSLVSGTPNEKLFFGSGTQLSVL.

The V gene is TRBV18, the J gene TRBJ2-5, with a tentative D call TRBD1 (6 bases). The germline CDR1 and CDR2 sequences are KGHSH and LQKENI. V shed 6 bases and J shed 7 bases, with 15 bases lying between them. The length of the CDR3 is 13 residues. CDR3 DNA sequence: TGTGCCAGCTCTCACAGGGATACAGTGACCCAGTACTTC. It encodes CASSHRDTVTQYF. The whole variable domain, filled in from reference TRBV18 and TRBJ2-5, reads NAGVMQNPRHLVRRRGQEARLRCSPMKGHSHVYWYRQLPEEGLKFMVYLQKENIIDESGMPKERFSAEFPKEGPSILRIQQVVRGDSAAYFCASSHRDTVTQYFGPGTRLLVL.

The V gene is TRBV7-9, the J gene TRBJ1-2; 7 positions agree with TRBD1. Germline assignment: CDR1 SEHNR and CDR2 FQNEAQ (reference sequence). The CDR3 runs 13 residues. V dropped 4 bases and J dropped 5; count of bases not matched to a gene: 4. The CDR3 nucleotides are TGTGCCAGCAGCTCGGGACAGACTTATGGCTACACCTTC. Translating gives CASSSGQTYGYTF.

The gene calls are TRBV11-2 and TRBJ2-7; 7 nucleotides match TRBD1. The CDR3 is 16 residues long. Unmatched junction bases numbered 13, after V lost 3 bases and J lost 5 bases. Germline assignment: CDR1 SGHAT and CDR2 FQNNGV. The CDR3 DNA reads TGTGCCAGCAGCTTTCTGTCCGGGACAGTGTTGGACGAGCAGTACTTC. This codes for CASSFLSGTVLDEQYF.

The rearrangement links TRBV10-3 to TRBJ2-7; 7 bases fit TRBD2. Trimming at V came to 2 bases and at J to 0 bases, leaving 7 bases not matched to a gene. Germline values: CDR1 ENHRY, CDR2 SYGVKD. The CDR3 covers 16 residues. The CDR3 here is CAISEPGGSLSYEQYF. CDR3 sequence (DNA): TGTGCCATCAGTGAGCCGGGAGGTTCCCTCTCCTACGAGCAGTACTTC.

This clone was counted a single time. This chain uses TRBV7-6 with TRBJ2-3; TRBD2 matches 11 bases. V lost 5 bases and J lost 2; bases outside the gene matches: 3. This CDR3 has 15 amino acids. Germline CDR1 reads SGHVS; CDR2 reads FNYEAQ. This CDR3 reads CASSRTSGSTDTQYF. CDR3 bases: TGTGCCAGCAGCCGGACTAGCGGGTCCACAGATACGCAGTATTTT.

This clone was recorded only once. The rearrangement joins TRBV5-1 to TRBJ2-7; no clear D. Deletions cut 0 bases from V and 3 bases from J, with 7 bases between. CDR1 is SGHRS and CDR2 is YFSETQ in the germline V gene. The CDR3 runs 13 residues. The chain's CDR3 is CASSLGSRYEQYF. The CDR3 DNA follows: TGCGCCAGCAGCTTGGGTAGCCGCTACGAGCAGTACTTC.

This clone was detected only once. The V gene is TRBV12-3 or TRBV12-4, the J gene TRBJ2-5; D unclear. With 6 bases removed from V and 6 bases from J, the gap between germline ends came to 5 bases. The CDR3 loop spans 10 amino acids. CDR3 sequence reads: CASSRQTQYF. In DNA form, the CDR3 reads TGTGCCAGCAGCCGTCAGACCCAGTACTTC.